The T cell receptor beta chain under discussion was sequenced for a study of T-cell memory formation after mild COVID-19. Study at large: TCR clusters largely stayed donor specific.

Study conclusions and caveats: Some clones that responded turned up in pre-infection memory, which suggests that cross-reactive memory joined in. Shrinking CD4+ clones were chiefly CM and EM; CD8+ ones were chiefly EMRA.

Turning to this clonotype: The target antigen is unknown.

Constant-segment primers served in 5'RACE that generated TCR alpha and TCR beta cDNA libraries bearing sample barcodes and UMIs. TCRdb reanalysed the 5' RACE reads using MiXCR and keeps one entry per CDR3 protein. Of 300,000 to 400,000 distinct CDR3 sequences in the sample, 28% are singletons; the top ten hold 13%. CDR3 size: 18 residues. Trimming removed 3 bases from V and 2 bases from J; junction bases left unmatched: 11. Germline values: CDR1 SGHVS, CDR2 FQNEAQ. This TCR was recovered from an adult woman who had mild COVID-19 (a few samples of this study predate the infection). Cell type and time point are not known. Specimen: PBMCs or a T cell subset sorted from them (not recorded which). The gene calls are TRBV7-8 and TRBJ2-3, with 10 bases that match TRBD2. CDR3 DNA: TGTGCCAGCAGCTTGCTAGCGGGGGCCCCCGGATACACAGATACGCAGTATTTT. Its translation: CASSLLAGAPGYTDTQYF.